These 10 T cell receptor beta chains were sequenced from one sample in a study of CD8 T cells in Susac syndrome. RNA in amounts of about 0.45 to 1 ug was reverse transcribed with random hexamers. Each CDR3 protein gets one entry after TCRdb re-called the immunoSEQ multiplex PCR reads with MiXCR. The table includes more than 150,000 distinct CDR3 sequences, roughly 96% detected once. Sequencing used CD4+ T cells from PBMCs. These TCRs come from a human donor with Susac syndrome.

The sample holds one count of this clonotype. This chain links TRBV20-1 with TRBJ1-6; no definite D call. Germline V gives CDR1 DFQATT, CDR2 SNEGSKA (reference sequence). The ends were cut back, 2 bases at V and 7 bases at J, with 9 bases in the middle. This CDR3 contains 13 residues. CDR3 in amino acids: CSARPGVNSPLHF. In DNA, the CDR3 is TGCAGTGCTAGACCTGGGGTAAATTCACCCCTCCACTTT.

V usage is TRBV28 and J usage is TRBJ2-7, with D possibly TRBD2 on 5 matching bases. V was pared by 7 bases and J by 9 bases, with 19 bases between. The CDR3 runs to 13 residues. Germline CDR1 is MDHEN and CDR2 is SYDVKM. CDR3 sequence (DNA): TGTGCCAGCACCAAAATTACCGGGGAAGTGCAGTACTTC. Amino acid sequence: CASTKITGEVQYF.

The chain joins TRBV27 to TRBJ2-1; either TRBD1 or TRBD2 may supply D (7 bases each). Deletions cut 6 bases from V and 0 bases from J, with 12 bases between. Germline CDR1 and CDR2: MNHEY and SMNVEV (reference sequence). The CDR3 covers 15 residues. In nucleotides, the CDR3 is TGTGCCAGCAGGCCAGGGGGGGTCTCCTACAATGAGCAGTTCTTC. Encoded protein: CASRPGGVSYNEQFF.

The J gene is TRBJ2-7, the V gene TRBV18, with a tentative D call TRBD1 (5 bases). CDR1 and CDR2 (germline): KGHSH, LQKENI. The V and J ends lost 1 base and 5 bases respectively, with 18 bases between them. This CDR3 spans 16 amino acids. This CDR3 is CASSPLLAGWDDEQYF. The CDR3 nucleotides read TGTGCCAGCTCACCACTTTTGGCAGGGTGGGATGACGAGCAGTACTTC.

This clonotype appeared a few times. The chain recombines TRBV5-4 with TRBJ2-1; D gene unclear. V was pared by 4 bases and J by 5 bases, with 4 bases between. In germline, CDR1 is SGHNT, CDR2 YYREEE (reference sequence). The CDR3 is 11 amino acids. The CDR3 sequence is CASSRDNEQFF. The CDR3 DNA reads as TGTGCCAGCAGCCGCGACAATGAGCAGTTCTTC.

V is TRBV5-1 and J is TRBJ2-2, with D perhaps being TRBD1 or TRBD2 (6 bases each). CDR3 length: 14 residues. V was pared by 1 base and J by 11 bases, with 15 bases between. The germline gives CDR1 SGHRS, CDR2 YFSETQ. In nucleotides, the CDR3 is TGCGCCAGCAGCTTGCTTTCCAGGGGAGGTGAGCTGTTTTTT. Its protein product is CASSLLSRGGELFF.

This clonotype was seen only once. The chain couples TRBV4-3 to TRBJ2-5; D may be TRBD2 (5 bases). Germline CDR1 and CDR2: LGHNA and YSLEER. The CDR3 contains 14 residues. Between the trimmed V and J ends, which lost 4 bases and 2 bases, there was a span of 11 bases. This CDR3 is CASSLTRWQETQYF. CDR3 nucleotides: TGCGCCAGCAGCCTTACTAGGTGGCAAGAGACCCAGTACTTC.

About this clonotype itself: Compared with germline, one end of the junction differs, possibly owing to a read error. V and J are TRBV9 and TRBJ2-5, with D maybe TRBD2 (5 bases). The CDR3 consists of 13 residues. Germline V gene sequence: CDR1 SGDLS, CDR2 YYNGEE. The CDR3 region has the DNA TGTGCCAGCAGCGAGGGCAATTGGGAGACCCGGTACTTC. Amino acids: CASSEGNWETRYF.

This clonotype was picked up a small number of times. The chain has TRBV5-6 and TRBJ2-1, with unresolved D. This CDR3 has 11 residues. V was clipped by 4 bases and J by 7 bases, with 6 bases between them. The germline V gene has CDR1 SGHDT and CDR2 YYEEEE. CDR3 amino acids: CASSTRNEQFF. The CDR3 DNA is TGTGCCAGCAGCACGAGGAATGAGCAGTTCTTC.

The gene calls are TRBV18 and TRBJ1-6, with D hard to call. Germline V gene data show CDR1 as KGHSH and CDR2 as LQKENI. V lost 5 bases to trimming and J lost 7 bases, with 9 bases between them. The CDR3 is 13 residues long. The CDR3 region has the DNA TGTGCCAGCTCATTCGACGAGAATTCACCCCTCCACTTT. Its protein is CASSFDENSPLHF.